Presented here are 20 T cell receptor beta chains from one specimen sequenced in a study of CD8 T cells in ankylosing spondylitis. TCRdb processed the 5' RACE reads anew with MiXCR; each CDR3 protein has one entry. Of tens of thousands of distinct CDR3 sequences in the sample, 6.2% were seen once. Sequenced sample: synovial fluid, either unsorted or a sorted T cell fraction (not recorded which). The receptors derive from a male donor with ankylosing spondylitis.

In this sample, this clonotype turned up many times. The rearrangement uses TRBV9 and TRBJ2-3; the D is unclear. V was shortened by 3 bases and J by 5 bases, with 13 bases between the two germline ends. There are 14 residues in the CDR3. The V gene's germline CDR1 is SGDLS and CDR2 YYNGEE. The CDR3 nucleotides read TGTGCCAGCAGCGCATCGGGCGACGGAGATACGCAGTATTTT. This gives the protein CASSASGDGDTQYF.

At least ten counts were recorded for this clonotype. The chain joins TRBV20-1 to TRBJ2-5; no firm D call. The CDR3 runs 14 residues. Germline assignment: CDR1 DFQATT and CDR2 SNEGSKA (reference sequence). Trimming removed 0 bases at V and 5 bases at J, with 13 bases between. CDR3 loop: CSARDGLGWETQYF. In DNA, the CDR3 is TGCAGTGCTAGAGATGGGTTGGGGTGGGAGACCCAGTACTTC.

This clonotype was seen more than once but under ten times. CDR3 protein: CASSRHGSSYNEQFF. The CDR3 DNA is TGTGCCAGCAGCCGACACGGGAGCTCCTACAATGAGCAGTTCTTC. The J gene is TRBJ2-1, the V gene TRBV12-3 or TRBV12-4; D is perhaps TRBD2 (6 bases). This CDR3 spans 15 amino acids. Trimming left V 6 bases short and J 0 bases short, with 12 bases between.

The chain employs TRBV6-5 and TRBJ2-2; D gene ambiguous. The germline V gene encodes CDR1 MNHEY and CDR2 SVGAGI. This CDR3 contains 14 residues. Trimming took off 0 bases at V and 7 bases at J, with 9 bases between the two ends. The CDR3 bases are TGTGCCAGCAGTTACTCGCCGCCCAGCGGGGAGCTGTTTTTT. Its translation is CASSYSPPSGELFF.

This clonotype was observed many times. The genes are TRBV6-6 and TRBJ1-6; D call uncertain. The CDR3 length is 12 residues. Germline CDR1 is MNHNY and CDR2 is SVGAGI (reference sequence). DNA of the CDR3: TGTGGTACCGGCGAGGGAGGCTCACCCCTCCACTTT. Translated: CGTGEGGSPLHF.

This clonotype was observed at least ten times. The chain carries TRBV2 and TRBJ1-1, with D unclear. The CDR3 covers 15 residues. Germline V lookup: CDR1 SNHLY, CDR2 FYNNEI. Trimming pared 0 bases from V and 6 bases from J, leaving 14 bases between. The chain's CDR3 is CASSEAAGYKPEAFF. Written as DNA, the CDR3 is TGTGCCAGCAGTGAAGCGGCAGGTTATAAACCTGAAGCTTTCTTT.

This clonotype was counted ten times or more. The chain carries TRBV5-1 and TRBJ2-7; D might be TRBD2 (6 bases). Germline values: CDR1 SGHRS, CDR2 YFSETQ. The CDR3 is made up of 15 amino acids. Trimming removed 4 bases at V and 1 base at J, with 15 bases between. CDR3 amino acids: CASSRIWGESYEQYF. The DNA of the CDR3 is TGCGCCAGCAGCCGGATTTGGGGGGAATCCTACGAGCAGTACTTC.

This chain uses TRBV28 with TRBJ2-7; TRBD1 matches 7 bases. Germline assignment: CDR1 MDHEN and CDR2 SYDVKM. Trimming removed 1 base from V and 5 bases from J; junction bases left unmatched: 14. This CDR3 contains 17 residues. This CDR3 is CASSLSMTGPWENEQYF. The CDR3 bases are TGTGCCAGCAGTTTATCCATGACAGGGCCCTGGGAAAACGAGCAGTACTTC.

This clonotype was recorded many times. Its ends do not fully match the called genes, so a read error is possible. This sequence joins TRBV12-3 or TRBV12-4 and TRBJ2-3; 11 nucleotides agree with TRBD2. The CDR3 runs to 13 residues. The CDR3 DNA follows: TGTGCCAGCAGTGTAGCGGGAGGGGATACGCAGTATTTT. This codes for CASSVAGGDTQYF.

The CDR3 region is CASSLSGYQPQHF. CDR3 sequence (DNA): TGTGCCAGCAGCTTATCGGGGTATCAGCCCCAGCATTTT. The V call is TRBV7-8, the J call TRBJ1-5, with D uncertain. This CDR3 comprises 13 residues. V was clipped by 2 bases and J by 5 bases, with 7 bases between them. Germline V gene sequence: CDR1 SGHVS, CDR2 FQNEAQ.

This clonotype was counted only a few times. V gene TRBV14 combines with J gene TRBJ2-1; 10 bases fit TRBD2. The CDR3 consists of 18 residues. V lost 1 base to trimming and J lost 8 bases; unmatched junction nucleotides: 14. Germline-derived CDR1 and CDR2 are SGHDN and FVKESK. CDR3 protein: CASSQGTLEREGHYEQFF. The CDR3 bases are TGTGCCAGCAGCCAAGGTACACTCGAGCGGGAGGGCCACTATGAGCAGTTCTTC. Based on the CDR3 plus reference TRBV14 and TRBJ2-1, the full variable domain is EAGVTQFPSHSVIEKGQTVTLRCDPISGHDNLYWYRRVMGKEIKFLLHFVKESKQDESGMPNNRFLAERTGGTYSTLKVQPAELEDSGVYFCASSQGTLEREGHYEQFFGPGTRLTVL.

Many counts were recorded for this clonotype. This sequence joins TRBV3-1 and TRBJ1-1; 10 bases line up with TRBD1. The CDR3 has 15 residues. The germline V gene has CDR1 LGHDT and CDR2 YNNKEL (reference sequence). J gave up 5 bases and V 4 bases, and 7 bases lay outside the gene matches. The CDR3 coding sequence is TGTGCCAGCAGCCTGCCGGGACAGGGGAGGACTGAAGCTTTCTTT. It yields the protein CASSLPGQGRTEAFF.

This clonotype was counted many times. The genes are TRBV2 and TRBJ2-2; tentative D call: TRBD2 (6 bases). CDR1 and CDR2 from the germline V gene are SNHLY and FYNNEI. The CDR3 length is 15 residues. The germline V and J ends were trimmed by 8 bases and 0 bases, with 13 bases remaining between them. In DNA, the CDR3 is TGTGCCAGCTCAGTTGCGGGATCGAACACCGGGGAGCTGTTTTTT. Translated: CASSVAGSNTGELFF.

There are many counts of this clonotype. The rearrangement uses TRBV7-9 and TRBJ2-5, with 7 bases identical to TRBD2. The CDR3 has 13 residues. CDR1 is SEHNR and CDR2 is FQNEAQ in the germline V gene (reference sequence). Trimming removed 3 bases from V and 5 bases from J; junction bases left unmatched: 3. In DNA, the CDR3 is TGTGCCAGCAGCTTGGCGGGAGTTGAGACCCAGTACTTC. The encoded protein is CASSLAGVETQYF.

The table lists this clonotype with many counts. The chain uses TRBV5-1 and TRBJ1-1; possible D gene TRBD1, 6 bases. The CDR3 spans 13 residues. Deletions cut 0 bases from V and 6 bases from J, with 9 bases between. Germline CDR1 SGHRS, CDR2 YFSETQ. CDR3 sequence (DNA): TGCGCCAGCAGCTTGGGGGGGGCGGCTGAAGCTTTCTTT. It encodes CASSLGGAAEAFF.

This clonotype was observed many times. V gene TRBV12-3 or TRBV12-4 combines with J gene TRBJ1-1, with D perhaps TRBD1 (5 bases). This CDR3 has 15 residues. The V end lost 2 bases, the J end lost 1 base, and 11 bases lay between the germline ends. For the CDR3, the DNA is TGTGCCAGCAGTTTAAGCGGGGCGCCGAACACTGAAGCTTTCTTT. Translated, it gives CASSLSGAPNTEAFF.

This chain links TRBV2 with TRBJ2-1, with D perhaps matching TRBD1 (6 bases). V was shortened by 7 bases and J by 5 bases, with 12 bases between the two germline ends. The CDR3 has 13 residues. From germline, CDR1 is SNHLY and CDR2 FYNNEI. The chain's CDR3 is CASIPDRNNEQFF. The CDR3 nucleotides are TGTGCCAGCATCCCAGACAGGAACAATGAGCAGTTCTTC.

This clonotype was recorded at least ten times. Germline is not matched at one junction end, which may reflect a read error. This chain links TRBV5-1 with TRBJ1-1; tentative D call: TRBD1 (5 bases). The CDR3 contains 13 residues. Germline loops: CDR1 SGHRS, CDR2 YFSETQ. The CDR3 reads CASSLAGSTEAFF. The CDR3 region has the DNA TGTGCCAGCAGCTTAGCAGGGAGCACTGAAGCTTTCTTT.

Worth noting for this clonotype: A single base separates this from a much larger clone, so it may be a read error. The CDR3 DNA sequence: TGCGCCAGCGCCGAGAGGGATAACTATGGCTACACCTTC. Encoded protein: CASAERDNYGYTF. This chain uses TRBV5-1 with TRBJ1-2, with D hard to call. Germline V gives CDR1 SGHRS, CDR2 YFSETQ. V lost 7 bases, J lost 1 base, and 11 bases lay in between. This CDR3 has 13 residues.

The CDR3 DNA is TGCAGCGTCATCCTAGGGGCGAATAATTCACCCCTCCACTTT. The encoded protein is CSVILGANNSPLHF. The rearrangement joins TRBV29-1 to TRBJ1-6; D is possibly TRBD1 (5 bases). V gave up 6 bases and J gave up 5 bases, with 14 bases separating them. Germline V lookup: CDR1 SQVTM, CDR2 ANQGSEA. The CDR3 totals 14 residues.